The clone carrying this TCR beta chain turned up a few times. The antigen is undetermined. The sample originates from a study of T-cell memory formation after mild COVID-19. Overall study findings and caveats: Among CD4+ contracting clones, most were CM and EM, and CD8+ ones EMRA. Day 15 to 85 contracting clones showed balanced CD4/CD8; day 15 to 37 expanders favored CD4+.

The authors produced TCR alpha and TCR beta cDNA libraries with sample barcodes and UMIs by 5'RACE using constant-segment primers. TCRdb itself ran the 5' RACE reads through MiXCR, one entry per CDR3 protein. The sample contains a few hundred thousand distinct CDR3 sequences, under 20% of which appear only once. CDR1 and CDR2 from the germline V gene are SGHDN and FVKESK. Trimming removed 6 bases from V and 3 bases from J, with 17 bases in between. The CDR3 is 15 residues long. The source is a man younger than 30 who had mild COVID-19 (a few samples of this study predate the infection). Cell type and time point are not known. The sample consisted of PBMCs or a T cell subset sorted from them (not recorded which). The genes are TRBV14 and TRBJ1-2; D is ambiguous. CDR3 coding DNA: TGTGCCAGCAGTGGATTCGGAGTACCCCACTATGGCTACACCTTC. Translated, it gives CASSGFGVPHYGYTF.